The entry below gives a single T cell receptor beta chain sequence along with its context. This sample stems from a study of T cell changes during pregnancy in multiple sclerosis. Between the trimmed V and J ends, which lost 0 bases and 8 bases, there was a span of 16 bases. Germline V gene lookup returns CDR1 LGHNA and CDR2 YNFKEQ. There are 16 residues in the CDR3. Profiled with immunoSEQ multiplex PCR; TCRdb holds only in-frame clones, not every one. The sample lists roughly 40,000 clones, 92% occurring once. V gene TRBV4-2 combines with J gene TRBJ2-2, with D possibly being TRBD2 (6 bases). The source material was CD4+ T cells from peripheral blood mononuclear cells, sampled before pregnancy. The TCR comes from a female donor with multiple sclerosis, enrolled in a pregnancy study. In DNA, the CDR3 is TGTGCCAGCAGCCAAGAAGTGGCAGGGACTGTAGGGGAGCTGTTTTTT. The encoded protein is CASSQEVAGTVGELFF.